The next 20 T cell receptor beta chains were all read from a single sample in a study of blood T cell repertoires in COVID-19. Repertoires were generated with immunoSEQ multiplex PCR, while TCRdb's copy carries only in-frame clones and drops some. Among 100,000 to 150,000 clones, roughly 90% were seen once, and the ten largest hold approximately 2%. The sample comprised peripheral blood. All receptors derive from a man aged 50 or older with COVID-19, enrolled during active disease.

This chain connects TRBV7-2 to TRBJ2-3; 15 bases fit TRBD2. Germline V CDR1 and CDR2: SGHTA, FQGNSA. This CDR3 has 15 amino acids. Trimming cost V 3 bases and J 5 bases; bases outside gene matches: 0. CDR3 DNA sequence: TGTGCCAGCAGCTTGGGACTAGCGGGAGGAGATACGCAGTATTTT. It translates to CASSLGLAGGDTQYF.

The V and J genes are TRBV6-5 and TRBJ1-1; a possible D gene is TRBD1 (5 bases). CDR1 and CDR2 (germline): MNHEY, SVGAGI. Trimming removed 4 bases from V and 4 bases from J, with 16 bases in between. The CDR3 loop spans 15 amino acids. CDR3 DNA: TGTGCCAGCAGTTCGACCAGGGTTCAGGGCACTGAAGCTTTCTTT. Its translation: CASSSTRVQGTEAFF.

V usage is TRBV11-2 and J usage is TRBJ2-5, with TRBD2 matching 9 bases. With 1 base clipped from V and 0 bases from J, the junction kept 6 bases outside the gene matches. This CDR3 comprises 17 residues. From germline, CDR1 is SGHAT and CDR2 FQNNGV. The CDR3 reads CASSLGRTSAYQETQYF. CDR3 nucleotides: TGTGCCAGCAGCTTAGGTAGGACTAGCGCGTACCAAGAGACCCAGTACTTC.

This clone showed up just once. This chain uses TRBV10-3 with TRBJ1-1; 7 positions match TRBD1. This CDR3 contains 13 residues. In germline, CDR1 is ENHRY, CDR2 SYGVKD. V lost 2 bases and J lost 4; bases outside the gene matches: 1. The CDR3 bases are TGTGCCATCAGTGAGAGGGGGCCCACTGAAGCTTTCTTT. Amino acid sequence: CAISERGPTEAFF.

This chain links TRBV5-4 with TRBJ2-2; D is perhaps TRBD2 (6 bases). There are 14 residues in the CDR3. V was clipped by 2 bases and J by 1 base, with 6 bases between them. CDR1 and CDR2 (germline): SGHNT, YYREEE (reference sequence). The CDR3 sequence: CASSFSGNTGELFF. The CDR3, as DNA: TGTGCCAGCAGCTTTAGCGGGAACACCGGGGAGCTGTTTTTT. The full variable domain, with the rest looked up from reference TRBV5-4 and TRBJ2-2, is ETGVTQSPTHLIKTRGQQVTLRCSSQSGHNTVSWYQQALGQGPQFIFQYYREEENGRGNFPPRFSGLQFPNYSSELNVNALELDDSALYLCASSFSGNTGELFFGEGSRLTVL.

The chain is built from TRBV30 and TRBJ2-7; 11 bases line up with TRBD1. This CDR3 has 15 amino acids. Looked up from germline, CDR1 is GTSNPN and CDR2 is SVGIG (reference sequence). V was pared by 4 bases and J by 1 base, with 6 bases of the junction left unmatched. In DNA form, the CDR3 reads TGTGCCTGGACCCTGGACAGGGGGCCATCCTACGAGCAGTACTTC. Its translation: CAWTLDRGPSYEQYF.

The J gene is TRBJ1-6, the V gene TRBV27, with 7 bases that match TRBD1. CDR3 length: 14 amino acids. With 10 bases clipped from V and 9 bases from J, the junction kept 12 bases outside the gene matches. The germline gives CDR1 MNHEY, CDR2 SMNVEV (reference sequence). This chain's CDR3 is CATQTGSLGSPLHF. CDR3 sequence (DNA): TGTGCCACCCAGACAGGGAGTCTTGGTTCACCCCTCCACTTT.

The chain recombines TRBV7-3 with TRBJ2-3; 9 bases are a match to TRBD2. V gave up 0 bases and J gave up 0 bases; unmatched junction bases: 10. This CDR3 spans 19 amino acids. CDR1 SGHTA and CDR2 FQGTGA come from the germline V gene. The CDR3 protein is CASSLTQAGSGSSTDTQYF. DNA for the CDR3: TGTGCCAGCAGCTTAACGCAGGCGGGTAGCGGGAGTAGCACAGATACGCAGTATTTT.

J is TRBJ1-5 and V is TRBV12-5; D perhaps matches TRBD1 (6 bases). Germline CDR1 is LGHNT and CDR2 is FRNRAP. Between the trimmed V and J ends, which lost 2 bases and 2 bases, there was a span of 22 bases. The CDR3 spans 19 residues. The CDR3 DNA reads TGTGCTAGTGGTTTGCTGGAACAGCCAGGGGTTTACGGCAATCAGCCCCAGCATTTT. This sequence encodes CASGLLEQPGVYGNQPQHF.

The J gene is TRBJ1-1, the V gene TRBV25-1, with 7 positions matching TRBD1. Per germline, CDR1 MGHDK and CDR2 SYGVNS. This CDR3 has 14 amino acids. The V and J ends lost 4 bases and 5 bases, in that order; junction bases with no gene match: 7. CDR3 protein: CASSGVGGETEAFF. The CDR3 nucleotides read TGTGCCAGCAGTGGGGTAGGGGGCGAAACTGAAGCTTTCTTT.

This clone was picked up one time. V gene TRBV6-5 combines with J gene TRBJ1-4; no firm D call. Germline V gene data show CDR1 as MNHEY and CDR2 as SVGAGI. The CDR3 is made up of 13 amino acids. V was cut by 5 bases and J by 4 bases, with 8 bases left in between. In DNA, the CDR3 is TGTGCCAGCAGTCTAGTAGATAATGAAAAACTGTTTTTT. It is translated as CASSLVDNEKLFF.

The CDR3 here is CASSPRGGLVRGGELFF. CDR3 sequence (DNA): TGTGCCAGCAGCCCCAGGGGGGGACTAGTTAGAGGCGGGGAGCTGTTTTTT. The rearrangement links TRBV7-2 to TRBJ2-2; D possibly corresponds to TRBD2 (8 bases). This CDR3 region has 17 residues. V was clipped by 5 bases and J by 7 bases, with 23 bases between them. Germline CDR1 SGHTA, CDR2 FQGNSA.

The chain is built from TRBV5-1 and TRBJ2-1; 12 nucleotides agree with TRBD2. The V segment lost 2 bases and the J segment 6 bases; nucleotides outside the gene matches: 3. Germline lookup yields CDR1 SGHRS and CDR2 YFSETQ. The CDR3 extends over 15 amino acids. The CDR3 loop is CASSFGTSGLNEQFF. CDR3 nucleotides: TGCGCCAGCAGCTTCGGGACTAGCGGGCTCAATGAGCAGTTCTTC.

In DNA form, the CDR3 reads TGCGCCAGCAGTGAGTGGGGGGGACAGGATCCCTACGAGCAGTACGTC. Encoded protein: CASSEWGGQDPYEQYV. This sequence joins TRBV10-2 and TRBJ2-7; tentative D call: TRBD1 (8 bases). Germline V gene data show CDR1 as WSHSY and CDR2 as SAAADI. Trimming pared 1 base from V and 2 bases from J, leaving 15 bases between. The CDR3 runs 16 residues.

The chain couples TRBV28 to TRBJ2-3; weak D call: TRBD2 (5 bases). Deletions cut 2 bases from V and 2 bases from J, with 14 bases between. Per germline, CDR1 MDHEN and CDR2 SYDVKM. This CDR3 has 16 amino acids. The CDR3 region has the DNA TGTGCCAGCAGTTTAGTAGGGAGACATAACACAGATACGCAGTATTTT. As protein: CASSLVGRHNTDTQYF.

The chain combines TRBV28 with TRBJ1-1; possibly TRBD1 for D (6 bases). Trimming took off 5 bases at V and 0 bases at J, with 10 bases between the two ends. Germline CDR1 MDHEN, CDR2 SYDVKM. The CDR3 has 14 residues. CDR3 coding DNA: TGTGCCAGCAGTCAAGGACAGTTGAACACTGAAGCTTTCTTT. This gives the protein CASSQGQLNTEAFF.

The rearrangement joins TRBV9 to TRBJ1-5; D gene unclear. Trimming removed 4 bases from V and 6 bases from J, with 17 bases in between. The germline V gene encodes CDR1 SGDLS and CDR2 YYNGEE. This CDR3 region has 15 residues. The CDR3 DNA reads as TGTGCCAGCAGCAGCCGTGGGGAGGGCGGTCAGCCCCAGCATTTT. Its protein is CASSSRGEGGQPQHF.

The chain employs TRBV5-4 and TRBJ2-5, with a weak D call TRBD1 (6 bases). The CDR3 is 13 amino acids. Between the trimmed V and J ends, which lost 2 bases and 1 base, there was a span of 6 bases. The germline V gene encodes CDR1 SGHNT and CDR2 YYREEE (reference sequence). The CDR3 region has the DNA TGTGCCAGCAGCTTACAGGGCCAAGAGACCCAGTACTTC. It encodes CASSLQGQETQYF.

The genes are TRBV7-2 and TRBJ2-3; TRBD2 matches 8 bases. The V and J ends lost 5 bases and 3 bases, in that order; junction bases with no gene match: 7. Germline CDR1 SGHTA, CDR2 FQGNSA. The CDR3 is 15 amino acids. The CDR3 loop reads CASSRQRELTDTQYF. Written as DNA, the CDR3 is TGTGCCAGCAGCCGTCAGCGGGAGCTAACAGATACGCAGTATTTT.

This chain joins TRBV10-3 and TRBJ2-1; 7 positions match TRBD2. The V segment lost 1 base and the J segment 8 bases; nucleotides outside the gene matches: 8. The CDR3 is 15 residues long. The germline V gene encodes CDR1 ENHRY and CDR2 SYGVKD. The CDR3 protein is CAISEWVGGSDEQFF. In DNA, the CDR3 is TGTGCCATCAGTGAGTGGGTAGGCGGGAGTGATGAGCAGTTCTTC.